Presented here are 20 T cell receptor beta chains from one specimen sequenced in a study of blood T cell repertoires in COVID-19. Some clones are missing from TCRdb's copy, which holds only in-frame ones; the method was immunoSEQ multiplex PCR. The sample lists about 70,000 clones, over 80% occurring once. Input material: peripheral blood. These receptors were taken from a man aged 50-59 years with active COVID-19.

V usage is TRBV28 and J usage is TRBJ2-1, with 9 bases matching TRBD1. Trimming at V came to 4 bases and at J to 7 bases, leaving 8 bases not matched to a gene. The CDR3 is made up of 15 amino acids. Germline V gene sequence: CDR1 MDHEN, CDR2 SYDVKM. The CDR3 reads CASSSSGTGINEQFF. The CDR3 region has the DNA TGTGCCAGCAGTTCCTCCGGGACAGGGATTAATGAGCAGTTCTTC.

This rearrangement joins TRBV21-1 to TRBJ2-1; TRBD1, the table's D call, lacks a check against the DNA. TRBV21-1 is shown as a pseudogene. The CDR3 runs to 19 residues. The CDR3 reads CASPFISSAGSRLREEQFF. The CDR3 DNA reads TGTGCCAGCCCCTTCATTTCAAGCGCAGGGTCTCGCCTAAGGGAAGAGCAGTTCTTC.

The rearrangement links TRBV27 to TRBJ1-1; tentatively, D is TRBD1 (6 bases). Germline CDR1 MNHEY, CDR2 SMNVEV (reference sequence). Trimming stripped 6 bases from V and 0 bases from J, with 14 bases between. The CDR3 contains 15 residues. CDR3 sequence (DNA): TGTGCCAGCAGGCGGGGGCCTGGCCTGAACACTGAAGCTTTCTTT. Translated: CASRRGPGLNTEAFF.

The rearrangement links TRBV2 to TRBJ2-1, with 11 nucleotides matching TRBD2. Trimming cost V 7 bases and J 4 bases; bases outside gene matches: 6. CDR1 and CDR2 from the germline V gene are SNHLY and FYNNEI. This CDR3 has 15 residues. The CDR3 spells CASTKGLADYNEQFF. The CDR3 nucleotides are TGTGCCAGCACCAAGGGACTAGCGGATTACAATGAGCAGTTCTTC.

The J gene is TRBJ1-2, the V gene TRBV28; weak D call: TRBD1 (5 bases). There are 12 residues in the CDR3. V shed 5 bases and J shed 6 bases, with 10 bases lying between them. The germline CDR1 and CDR2 sequences are MDHEN and SYDVKM. The CDR3 DNA reads TGTGCCAGCAGTAGCGGAGGGGATGGCTACACCTTC. It translates to CASSSGGDGYTF.

This chain uses TRBV5-1 with TRBJ2-1, with D tentatively TRBD2 (5 bases). Looked up from germline, CDR1 is SGHRS and CDR2 is YFSETQ. This CDR3 is built from 15 residues. Trimming removed 3 bases at V and 6 bases at J, with 16 bases between. The CDR3 DNA reads as TGCGCCAGCAGCTCGGCCTTGGGGAGCCGCAATGAGCAGTTCTTC. Encoded protein: CASSSALGSRNEQFF.

This sequence joins TRBV19 and TRBJ2-5, with 9 bases identical to TRBD2. CDR1 is LNHDA and CDR2 is SQIVND in the germline V gene (reference sequence). The CDR3 runs to 14 residues. Losses at the gene ends were 5 bases for V and 5 bases for J; bases not matched to a gene: 6. The CDR3 protein is CASSVRTSAETQYF. For the CDR3, the DNA is TGTGCCAGTAGTGTTAGGACTAGCGCTGAGACCCAGTACTTC.

This clone was picked up one time. V gene TRBV14 combines with J gene TRBJ2-7; 10 bases match TRBD1. The germline CDR1 and CDR2 sequences are SGHDN and FVKESK. The CDR3 has 14 amino acids. The V and J ends lost 4 bases and 5 bases, in that order; junction bases with no gene match: 5. This CDR3 reads CASSPRDRGNEQYF. In nucleotides, the CDR3 is TGTGCCAGCAGCCCCCGGGACAGGGGCAACGAGCAGTACTTC.

This clone was seen a single time. The chain uses TRBV7-9 and TRBJ2-3, with 9 bases aligning to TRBD2. Trimming removed 5 bases from V and 0 bases from J; junction bases left unmatched: 6. CDR3 length: 16 residues. Germline assignment: CDR1 SEHNR and CDR2 FQNEAQ (reference sequence). The CDR3 DNA is TGTGCCAGCAGCACAGGGACTAGCTGGAGCACAGATACGCAGTATTTT. As protein: CASSTGTSWSTDTQYF.

The chain joins TRBV28 to TRBJ2-7; 7 positions match TRBD1. CDR1 is MDHEN and CDR2 is SYDVKM in the germline V gene. The J segment lost 6 bases and the V segment lost 8 bases, leaving 16 bases of the junction unmatched. The length of the CDR3 is 15 residues. The CDR3 region is CASAPSQGSGGEQYF. In DNA form, the CDR3 reads TGTGCCAGCGCTCCCTCTCAGGGTTCAGGGGGCGAGCAGTACTTC.

Written as DNA, the CDR3 is TGTGCCACCAGCAGAGTAACAGGGAGTGGGTATAGCAATCAGCCCCAGCATTTT. Residues: CATSRVTGSGYSNQPQHF. The chain joins TRBV15 to TRBJ1-5, with a possible D match to TRBD1 (6 bases). Germline CDR1 LNHNV, CDR2 YYDKDF (reference sequence). The CDR3 consists of 18 residues. The V gene lost 1 base and the J gene lost 0 bases, with 16 bases spanning the gap.

The V call is TRBV9, the J call TRBJ2-7; D may be TRBD1 (6 bases). V lost 3 bases and J lost 5, with 21 bases in between. The CDR3 contains 16 residues. Germline-derived CDR1 and CDR2 are SGDLS and YYNGEE. The CDR3: CASSATGSEVIDEQYF. CDR3 in DNA: TGTGCCAGCAGCGCGACAGGCTCCGAGGTGATTGACGAGCAGTACTTC.

This chain joins TRBV25-1 and TRBJ1-1, with D possibly TRBD1 on 5 matching bases. Deletions cut 4 bases from V and 7 bases from J, with 10 bases between. CDR3 length: 12 amino acids. Germline CDR1 MGHDK, CDR2 SYGVNS. DNA for the CDR3: TGTGCCAGCAGTGCACCGGGACTTGAAGCTTTCTTT. Its protein is CASSAPGLEAFF. Using reference TRBV25-1 and TRBJ1-1 for the parts outside the CDR3, the full variable domain is EADIYQTPRYLVIGTGKKITLECSQTMGHDKMYWYQQDPGMELHLIHYSYGVNSTEKGDLSSESTVSRIRTEHFPLTLESARPSHTSQYLCASSAPGLEAFFGQGTRLTVV.

The chain links TRBV15 to TRBJ1-4; possibly TRBD1 for D (5 bases). Deletions cut 3 bases from V and 6 bases from J, with 17 bases between. The CDR3 extends over 16 amino acids. Germline CDR1 reads LNHNV; CDR2 reads YYDKDF (reference sequence). CDR3 sequence: CATSSIHGGGDEKLFF. Here the CDR3 DNA reads TGTGCCACCAGCAGCATCCACGGGGGAGGCGATGAAAAACTGTTTTTT.

The chain couples TRBV7-6 to TRBJ1-2, with D possibly matching TRBD1 (6 bases). Germline-derived CDR1 and CDR2 are SGHVS and FNYEAQ. With 5 bases removed from V and 2 bases from J, the gap between germline ends came to 9 bases. This CDR3 region has 13 residues. The CDR3 nucleotides are TGTGCCAGCAGCCCGCAGGGGAACTATGGCTACACCTTC. Translation: CASSPQGNYGYTF.

The gene calls are TRBV14 and TRBJ1-2, with 7 nucleotides matching TRBD1. The CDR3 sequence is 16 residues long. Trimming took 6 bases from V and 10 from J; bases not matched to a gene: 20. Looked up from germline, CDR1 is SGHDN and CDR2 is FVKESK. The CDR3, as DNA: TGTGCCAGCAGTTACGGACCCGACAGGGACCTAAACTTCTACACCTTC. This codes for CASSYGPDRDLNFYTF.

The chain is built from TRBV4-2 and TRBJ2-5, with a weak D call TRBD2 (6 bases). CDR3 length: 17 amino acids. Germline assignment: CDR1 LGHNA and CDR2 YNFKEQ. Trimming left V 2 bases short and J 5 bases short, with 21 bases between. In DNA form, the CDR3 reads TGTGCCAGCAGCCAAAACGGTCTCCGCGGGAACGTGGAGACCCAGTACTTC. It translates to CASSQNGLRGNVETQYF.

The chain uses TRBV18 and TRBJ2-7; weak D call: TRBD2 (6 bases). Per germline, CDR1 KGHSH and CDR2 LQKENI. Trimming removed 3 bases from V and 0 bases from J, with 15 bases in between. The CDR3 extends over 16 amino acids. The CDR3 region has the DNA TGTGCCAGCTCACCCCTTCTGGAGGGCAGCTCCTACGAGCAGTACTTC. This translates into CASSPLLEGSSYEQYF.

The chain carries TRBV28 and TRBJ1-1; 11 nucleotides agree with TRBD1. The CDR3 covers 15 residues. J lost 7 bases, V lost 5 bases, and 9 bases had no gene match. CDR1 is MDHEN and CDR2 is SYDVKM in the germline V gene. CDR3 residues: CASSASGQGEDEAFF. CDR3 bases: TGTGCCAGCAGTGCCTCGGGACAGGGGGAGGATGAAGCTTTCTTT. The variable domain in full, with the rest retrieved from reference TRBV28 and TRBJ1-1, is DVKVTQSSRYLVKRTGEKVFLECVQDMDHENMFWYRQDPGLGLRLIYFSYDVKMKEKGDIPEGYSVSREKKERFSLILESASTNQTSMYLCASSASGQGEDEAFFGQGTRLTVV.

This sequence joins TRBV2 and TRBJ2-1, with TRBD2 as a possible D gene (6 bases). The CDR3 extends over 13 amino acids. Deletions cut 7 bases from V and 9 bases from J, with 16 bases between. Germline V gene lookup returns CDR1 SNHLY and CDR2 FYNNEI. CDR3 region: CASKRPGVGEQFF. The CDR3 coding sequence is TGTGCCAGCAAGCGTCCGGGGGTCGGTGAGCAGTTCTTC. The full variable domain, with the rest looked up from reference TRBV2 and TRBJ2-1, is EPEVTQTPSHQVTQMGQEVILRCVPISNHLYFYWYRQILGQKVEFLVSFYNNEISEKSEIFDDQFSVERPDGSNFTLKIRSTKLEDSAMYFCASKRPGVGEQFFGPGTRLTVL.